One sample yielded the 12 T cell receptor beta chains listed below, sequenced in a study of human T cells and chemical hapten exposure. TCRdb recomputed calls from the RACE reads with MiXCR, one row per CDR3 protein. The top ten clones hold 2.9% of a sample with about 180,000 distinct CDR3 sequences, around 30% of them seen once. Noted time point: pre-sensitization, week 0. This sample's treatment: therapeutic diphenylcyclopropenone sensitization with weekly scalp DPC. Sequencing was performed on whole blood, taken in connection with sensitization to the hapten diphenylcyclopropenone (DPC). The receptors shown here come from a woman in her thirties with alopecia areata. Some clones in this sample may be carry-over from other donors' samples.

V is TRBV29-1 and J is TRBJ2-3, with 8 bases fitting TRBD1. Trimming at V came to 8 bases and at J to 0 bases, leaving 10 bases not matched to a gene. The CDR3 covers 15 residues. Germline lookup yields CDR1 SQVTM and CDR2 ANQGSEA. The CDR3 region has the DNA TGCAGCACACCCTCAGGGGGCCTTAGCACAGATACGCAGTATTTT. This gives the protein CSTPSGGLSTDTQYF.

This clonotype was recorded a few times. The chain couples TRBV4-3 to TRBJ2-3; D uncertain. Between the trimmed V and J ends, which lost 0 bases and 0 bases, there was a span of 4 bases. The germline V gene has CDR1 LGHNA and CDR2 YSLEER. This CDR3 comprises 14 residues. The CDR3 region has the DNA TGCGCCAGCAGCCAAGAGGGCAGCACAGATACGCAGTATTTT. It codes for CASSQEGSTDTQYF.

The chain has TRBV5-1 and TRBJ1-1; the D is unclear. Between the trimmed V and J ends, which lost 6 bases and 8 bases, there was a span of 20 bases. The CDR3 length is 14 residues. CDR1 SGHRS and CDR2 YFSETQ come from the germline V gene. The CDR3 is CASKEGGPLKEAFF. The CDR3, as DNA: TGCGCCAGCAAGGAGGGTGGACCCTTGAAGGAAGCTTTCTTT.

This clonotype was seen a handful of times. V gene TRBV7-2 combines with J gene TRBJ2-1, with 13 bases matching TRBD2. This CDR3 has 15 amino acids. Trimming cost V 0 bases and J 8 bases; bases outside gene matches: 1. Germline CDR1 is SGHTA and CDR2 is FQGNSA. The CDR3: CASSLALAGGDEQFF. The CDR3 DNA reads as TGTGCCAGCAGCTTAGCACTAGCGGGAGGGGATGAGCAGTTCTTC.

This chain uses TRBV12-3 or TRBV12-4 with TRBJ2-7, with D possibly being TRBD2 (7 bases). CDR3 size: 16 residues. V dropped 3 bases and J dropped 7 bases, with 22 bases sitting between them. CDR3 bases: TGTGCCAGCAGTTTGCGGGCGGGGGCCTCACCTTTGGAGCAGTACTTC. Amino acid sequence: CASSLRAGASPLEQYF.

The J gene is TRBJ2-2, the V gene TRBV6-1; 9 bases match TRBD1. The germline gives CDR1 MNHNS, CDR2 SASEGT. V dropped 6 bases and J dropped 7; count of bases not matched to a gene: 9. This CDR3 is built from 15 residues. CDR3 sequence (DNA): TGTGCCAGCAGGGGTACGACAGGGGGAATCGGGGAGCTGTTTTTT. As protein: CASRGTTGGIGELFF.

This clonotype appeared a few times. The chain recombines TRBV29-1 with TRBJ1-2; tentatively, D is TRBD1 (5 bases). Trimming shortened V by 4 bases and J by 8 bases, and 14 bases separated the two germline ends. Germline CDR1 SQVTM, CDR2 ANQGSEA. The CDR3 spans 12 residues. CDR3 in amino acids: CSVAGQGNGYTF. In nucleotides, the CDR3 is TGCAGCGTTGCAGGGCAGGGTAACGGCTACACCTTC. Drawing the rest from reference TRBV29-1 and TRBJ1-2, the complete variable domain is SAVISQKPSRDICQRGTSLTIQCQVDSQVTMMFWYRQQPGQSLTLIATANQGSEATYESGFVIDKFPISRPNLTFSTLTVSNMSPEDSSIYLCSVAGQGNGYTFGSGTRLTVV.

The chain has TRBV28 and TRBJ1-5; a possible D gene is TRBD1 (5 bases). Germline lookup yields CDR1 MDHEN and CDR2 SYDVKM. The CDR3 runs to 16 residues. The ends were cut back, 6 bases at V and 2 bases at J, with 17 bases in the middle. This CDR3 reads CASRTTRGGGNQPQHF. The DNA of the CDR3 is TGTGCCAGCAGAACCACTAGAGGAGGGGGCAATCAGCCCCAGCATTTT.

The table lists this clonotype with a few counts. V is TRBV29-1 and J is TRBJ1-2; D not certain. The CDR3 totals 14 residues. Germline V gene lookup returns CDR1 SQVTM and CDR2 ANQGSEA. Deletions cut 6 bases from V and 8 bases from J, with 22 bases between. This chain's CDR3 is CSVHQRAAPSGYTF. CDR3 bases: TGCAGCGTACATCAGCGGGCCGCTCCCAGCGGCTACACCTTC.

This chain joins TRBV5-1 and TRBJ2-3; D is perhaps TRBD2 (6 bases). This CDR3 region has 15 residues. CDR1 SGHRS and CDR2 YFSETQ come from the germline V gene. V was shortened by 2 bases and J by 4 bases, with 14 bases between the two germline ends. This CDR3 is CASSFPLAEADTQYF. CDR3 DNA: TGCGCCAGCAGCTTCCCACTAGCTGAGGCAGATACGCAGTATTTT.

The CDR3 protein is CASRNRGTSNEPPEQFF. DNA of the CDR3: TGCGCCAGCAGGAACCGGGGGACTAGCAATGAGCCCCCTGAGCAGTTCTTC. The chain combines TRBV5-1 with TRBJ2-1, with 9 bases matching TRBD2. Germline V lookup: CDR1 SGHRS, CDR2 YFSETQ. The CDR3 is 17 residues long. V shed 5 bases, J shed 9 bases, and the junction held 18 bases outside the gene matches.

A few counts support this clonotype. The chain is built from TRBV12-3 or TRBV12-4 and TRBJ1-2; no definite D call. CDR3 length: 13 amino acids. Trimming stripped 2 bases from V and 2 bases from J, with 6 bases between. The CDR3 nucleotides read TGTGCCAGCAGTTTATCTAACAACTATGGCTACACCTTC. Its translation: CASSLSNNYGYTF.